These 6 T cell receptor beta chains share one sample of origin, sequenced in a study of T cell clonotyping in hematopoietic cell transplantation. Here immunoSEQ multiplex PCR was the method, and the copy in TCRdb shows in-frame clones only, minus some. The sample includes over 9,000 clones, 70% to 85% of them seen just once. The sample here was PBMCs, taken at the time of graft-versus-host disease after allogeneic stem cell transplant. Receptors originate from a male patient between 60 and 69 years old who had an allogeneic stem cell transplant from an unrelated donor, so the T cells may come from the graft donor. Some clones in this sample may be carry-over from other donors' samples.

The V call is TRBV4-1, the J call TRBJ2-7, with D possibly being TRBD2 (6 bases). The germline V gene encodes CDR1 MGHRA and CDR2 YSYEKL. V was clipped by 1 base and J by 4 bases, with 11 bases between them. The CDR3 consists of 14 residues. CDR3: CASSQGLEKYEQYF. The CDR3 nucleotides are TGCGCCAGCAGCCAAGGACTAGAGAAGTACGAGCAGTACTTC.

The rearrangement joins TRBV18 to TRBJ1-2; TRBD1 aligns across 8 bases. J lost 6 bases, V lost 5 bases, and 5 bases had no gene match. CDR1 is KGHSH and CDR2 is LQKENI in the germline V gene. This CDR3 has 13 residues. CDR3 protein: CASSRETGDGYTF. For the CDR3, the DNA is TGTGCCAGCTCAAGGGAGACAGGGGATGGCTACACCTTC.

The chain has TRBV7-2 and TRBJ2-2, with D unclear. This CDR3 contains 15 residues. The V and J ends lost 8 bases and 0 bases respectively, with 13 bases between them. Germline V gene lookup returns CDR1 SGHTA and CDR2 FQGNSA. Here the CDR3 reads CASQPFPANTGELFF. The CDR3 nucleotides read TGTGCCAGCCAACCTTTTCCCGCGAACACCGGGGAGCTGTTTTTT.

The chain joins TRBV10-3 to TRBJ1-1, with D perhaps TRBD1 (5 bases). The CDR3 runs to 13 residues. Trimming stripped 3 bases from V and 8 bases from J, with 13 bases between. Germline values: CDR1 ENHRY, CDR2 SYGVKD. Written as DNA, the CDR3 is TGTGCCATCAGTGATTTAAGTGACAGCGAAGCTTTCTTT. Its protein is CAISDLSDSEAFF.

The gene calls are TRBV29-1 and TRBJ2-7; perhaps TRBD2 as D (6 bases). V lost 1 base, J lost 2 bases, and 15 bases lay in between. The CDR3 runs to 15 residues. Germline V gene data show CDR1 as SQVTM and CDR2 as ANQGSEA. The CDR3 DNA reads as TGCAGCGTTGAAGGGGGGACCGGGAGACCCTACGAGCAGTACTTC. Protein: CSVEGGTGRPYEQYF.

V is TRBV29-1 and J is TRBJ2-7, with D hard to call. Trimming cost V 4 bases and J 3 bases, with 7 bases left between them. The CDR3 sequence is 11 residues long. CDR1 and CDR2 (germline): SQVTM, ANQGSEA. The CDR3 nucleotides are TGCAGCGTTGGAGACGACTACGAGCAGTACTTC. Protein product: CSVGDDYEQYF.